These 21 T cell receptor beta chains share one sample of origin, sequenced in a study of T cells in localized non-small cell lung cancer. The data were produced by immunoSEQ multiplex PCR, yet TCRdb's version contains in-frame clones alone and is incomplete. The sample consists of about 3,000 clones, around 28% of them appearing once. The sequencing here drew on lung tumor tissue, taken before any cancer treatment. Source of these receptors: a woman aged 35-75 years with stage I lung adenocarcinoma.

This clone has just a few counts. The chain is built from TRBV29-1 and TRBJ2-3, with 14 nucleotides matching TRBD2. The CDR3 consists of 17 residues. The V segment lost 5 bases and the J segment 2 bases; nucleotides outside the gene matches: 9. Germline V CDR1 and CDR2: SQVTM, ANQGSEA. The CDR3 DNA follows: TGCAGCGTTCCTCCCGGGACTAGCGGGGGATCCACAGATACGCAGTATTTT. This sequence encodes CSVPPGTSGGSTDTQYF.

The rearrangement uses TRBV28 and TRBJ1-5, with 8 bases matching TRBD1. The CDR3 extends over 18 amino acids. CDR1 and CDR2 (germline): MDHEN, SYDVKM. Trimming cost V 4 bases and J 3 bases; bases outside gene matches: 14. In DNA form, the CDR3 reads TGTGCCAGCAGTTCCTGGGGCGACAGGGGAAGTTTCAATCAGCCCCAGCATTTT. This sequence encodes CASSSWGDRGSFNQPQHF.

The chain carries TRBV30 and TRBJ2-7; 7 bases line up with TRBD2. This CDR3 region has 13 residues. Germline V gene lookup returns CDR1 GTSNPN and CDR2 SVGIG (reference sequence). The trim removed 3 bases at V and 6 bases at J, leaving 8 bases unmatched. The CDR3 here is CAWSRTRGVEQYF. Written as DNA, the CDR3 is TGTGCCTGGAGCCGGACTAGGGGCGTCGAGCAGTACTTC.

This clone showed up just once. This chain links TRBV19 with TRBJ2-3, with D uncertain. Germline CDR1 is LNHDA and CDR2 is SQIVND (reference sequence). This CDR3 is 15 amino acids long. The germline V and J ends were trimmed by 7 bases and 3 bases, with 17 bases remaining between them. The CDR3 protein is CASTEKIASTDTQYF. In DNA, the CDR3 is TGTGCCAGTACCGAAAAGATCGCTAGTACAGATACGCAGTATTTT.

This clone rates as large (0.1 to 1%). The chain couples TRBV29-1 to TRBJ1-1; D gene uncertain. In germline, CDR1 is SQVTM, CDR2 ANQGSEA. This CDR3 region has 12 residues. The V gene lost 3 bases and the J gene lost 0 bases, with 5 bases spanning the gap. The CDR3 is CSVDSVNTEAFF. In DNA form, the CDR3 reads TGCAGCGTTGATTCGGTGAACACTGAAGCTTTCTTT.

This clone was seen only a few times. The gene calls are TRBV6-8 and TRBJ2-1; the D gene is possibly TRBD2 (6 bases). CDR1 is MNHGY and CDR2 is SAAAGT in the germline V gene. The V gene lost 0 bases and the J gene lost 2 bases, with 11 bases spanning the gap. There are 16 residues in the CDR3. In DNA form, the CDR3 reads TGTGCCAGCAGTTACTCGAAGGAGGGCCCCTACAATGAGCAGTTCTTC. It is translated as CASSYSKEGPYNEQFF.

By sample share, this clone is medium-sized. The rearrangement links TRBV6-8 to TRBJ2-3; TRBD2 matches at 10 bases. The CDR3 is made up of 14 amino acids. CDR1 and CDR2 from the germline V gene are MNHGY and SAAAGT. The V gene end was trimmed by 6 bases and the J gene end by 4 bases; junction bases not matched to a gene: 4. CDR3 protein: CASRSGRGADTQYF. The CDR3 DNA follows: TGTGCCAGCAGGAGCGGGAGGGGGGCAGATACGCAGTATTTT.

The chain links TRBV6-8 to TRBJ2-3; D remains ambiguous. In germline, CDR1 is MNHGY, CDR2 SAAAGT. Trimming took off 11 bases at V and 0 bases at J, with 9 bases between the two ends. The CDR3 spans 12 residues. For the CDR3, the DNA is TGTGCCGCCTCGACGAGCACAGATACGCAGTATTTT. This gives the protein CAASTSTDTQYF.

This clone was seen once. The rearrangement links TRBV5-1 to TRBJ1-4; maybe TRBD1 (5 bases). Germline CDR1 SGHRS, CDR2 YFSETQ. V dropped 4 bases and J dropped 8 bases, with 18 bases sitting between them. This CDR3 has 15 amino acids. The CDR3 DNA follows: TGCGCCAGCAGCCCCGGGCCCTCGGAGGGGGAAAAACTGTTTTTT. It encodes CASSPGPSEGEKLFF.

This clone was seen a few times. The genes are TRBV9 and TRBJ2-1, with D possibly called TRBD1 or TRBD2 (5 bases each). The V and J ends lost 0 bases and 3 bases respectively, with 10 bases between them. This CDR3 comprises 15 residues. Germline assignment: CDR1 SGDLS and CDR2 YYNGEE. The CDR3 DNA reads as TGTGCCAGCAGCGTAGATGGGGGAATCTACAATGAGCAGTTCTTC. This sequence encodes CASSVDGGIYNEQFF. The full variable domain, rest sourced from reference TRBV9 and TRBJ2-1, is DSGVTQTPKHLITATGQRVTLRCSPRSGDLSVYWYQQSLDQGLQFLIQYYNGEERAKGNILERFSAQQFPDLHSELNLSSLELGDSALYFCASSVDGGIYNEQFFGPGTRLTVL.

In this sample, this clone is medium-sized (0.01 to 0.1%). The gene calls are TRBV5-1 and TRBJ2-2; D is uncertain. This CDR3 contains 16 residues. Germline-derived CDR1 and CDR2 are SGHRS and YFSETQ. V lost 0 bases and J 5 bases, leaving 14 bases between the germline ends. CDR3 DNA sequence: TGCGCCAGCAGCTTGGAAGGGCGACCTCCAACCGGGGAGCTGTTTTTT. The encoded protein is CASSLEGRPPTGELFF.

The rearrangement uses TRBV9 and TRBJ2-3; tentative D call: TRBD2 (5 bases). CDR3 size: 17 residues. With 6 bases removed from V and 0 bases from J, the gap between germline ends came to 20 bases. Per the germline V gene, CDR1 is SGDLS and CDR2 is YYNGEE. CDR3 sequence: CASTLPTRRSSTDTQYF. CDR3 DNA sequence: TGTGCCAGCACCTTACCCACTCGGAGGTCTAGCACAGATACGCAGTATTTT. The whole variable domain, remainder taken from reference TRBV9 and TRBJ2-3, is DSGVTQTPKHLITATGQRVTLRCSPRSGDLSVYWYQQSLDQGLQFLIQYYNGEERAKGNILERFSAQQFPDLHSELNLSSLELGDSALYFCASTLPTRRSSTDTQYFGPGTRLTVL.

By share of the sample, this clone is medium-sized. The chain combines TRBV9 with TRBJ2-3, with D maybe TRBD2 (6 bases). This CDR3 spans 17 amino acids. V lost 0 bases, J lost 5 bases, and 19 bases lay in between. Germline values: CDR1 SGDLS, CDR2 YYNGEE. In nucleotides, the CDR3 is TGTGCCAGCAGCGTAGCAGTCCAGCGGGCGCCCGGAGATACGCAGTATTTT. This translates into CASSVAVQRAPGDTQYF.

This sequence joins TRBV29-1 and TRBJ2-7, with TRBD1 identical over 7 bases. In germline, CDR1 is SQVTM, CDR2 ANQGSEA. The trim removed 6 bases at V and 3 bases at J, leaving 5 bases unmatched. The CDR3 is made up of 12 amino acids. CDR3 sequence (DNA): TGCAGCGTCGAGGGACAGCTCTACGAGCAGTACTTC. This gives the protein CSVEGQLYEQYF.

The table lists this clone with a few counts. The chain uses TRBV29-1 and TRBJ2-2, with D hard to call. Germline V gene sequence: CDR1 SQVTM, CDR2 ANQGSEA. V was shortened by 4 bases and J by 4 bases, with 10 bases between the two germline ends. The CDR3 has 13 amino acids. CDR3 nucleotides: TGCAGCGTTGCGGATTCGAGCACCGGGGAGCTGTTTTTT. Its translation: CSVADSSTGELFF.

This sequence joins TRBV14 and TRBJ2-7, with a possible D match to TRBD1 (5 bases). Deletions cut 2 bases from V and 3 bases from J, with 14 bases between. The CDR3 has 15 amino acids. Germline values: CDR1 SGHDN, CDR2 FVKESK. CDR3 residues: CASSQTPRQIYEQYF. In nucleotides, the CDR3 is TGTGCCAGCAGCCAAACCCCCCGACAGATCTACGAGCAGTACTTC.

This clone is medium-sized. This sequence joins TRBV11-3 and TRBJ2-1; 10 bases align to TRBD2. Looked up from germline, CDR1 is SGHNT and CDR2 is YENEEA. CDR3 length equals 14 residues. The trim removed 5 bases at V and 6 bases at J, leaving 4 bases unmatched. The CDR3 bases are TGTGCCAGCAGCATCGGGACTAGCGCCAATGAGCAGTTCTTC. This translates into CASSIGTSANEQFF.

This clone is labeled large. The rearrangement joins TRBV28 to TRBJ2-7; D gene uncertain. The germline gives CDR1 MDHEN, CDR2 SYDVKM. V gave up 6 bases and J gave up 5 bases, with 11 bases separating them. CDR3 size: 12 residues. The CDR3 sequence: CASSLPADEQYF. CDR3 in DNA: TGTGCCAGCAGCCTCCCGGCGGACGAGCAGTACTTC.

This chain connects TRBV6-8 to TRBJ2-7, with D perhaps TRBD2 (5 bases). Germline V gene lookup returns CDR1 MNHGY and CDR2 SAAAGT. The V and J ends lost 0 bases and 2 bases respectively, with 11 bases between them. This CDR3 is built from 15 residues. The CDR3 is CASSYSVSVPYEQYF. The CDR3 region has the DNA TGTGCCAGCAGTTACTCGGTTAGCGTACCCTACGAGCAGTACTTC.

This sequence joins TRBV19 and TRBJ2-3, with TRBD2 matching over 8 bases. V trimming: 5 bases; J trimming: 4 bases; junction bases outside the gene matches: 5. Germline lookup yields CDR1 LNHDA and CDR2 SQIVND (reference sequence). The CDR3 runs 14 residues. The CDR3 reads CASSLREGADTQYF. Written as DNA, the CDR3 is TGTGCCAGTAGTCTCCGGGAGGGCGCAGATACGCAGTATTTT.

The DNA of the CDR3 is TGTGCTAGTGGTAACGGACAGGGTGATTATATGAACACTGAAGCTTTCTTT. Translation: CASGNGQGDYMNTEAFF. The J gene is TRBJ1-1, the V gene TRBV12-5; TRBD1 agrees at 8 bases. Germline V gene data show CDR1 as LGHNT and CDR2 as FRNRAP. CDR3 length: 17 residues. V lost 5 bases to trimming and J lost 0 bases; unmatched junction nucleotides: 11.